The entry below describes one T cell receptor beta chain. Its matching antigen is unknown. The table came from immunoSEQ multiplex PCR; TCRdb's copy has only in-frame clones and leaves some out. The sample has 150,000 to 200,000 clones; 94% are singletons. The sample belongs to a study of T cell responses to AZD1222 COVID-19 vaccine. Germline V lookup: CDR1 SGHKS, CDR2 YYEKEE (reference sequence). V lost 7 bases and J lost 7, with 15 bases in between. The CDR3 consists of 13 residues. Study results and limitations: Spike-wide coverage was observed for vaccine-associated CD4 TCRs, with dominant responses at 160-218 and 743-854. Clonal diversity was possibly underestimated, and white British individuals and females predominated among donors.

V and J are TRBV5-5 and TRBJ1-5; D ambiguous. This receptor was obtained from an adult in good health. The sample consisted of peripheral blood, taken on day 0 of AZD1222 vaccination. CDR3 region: CASGAGRAQPQHF. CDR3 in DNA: TGTGCCAGCGGAGCGGGCAGAGCACAGCCCCAGCATTTT.